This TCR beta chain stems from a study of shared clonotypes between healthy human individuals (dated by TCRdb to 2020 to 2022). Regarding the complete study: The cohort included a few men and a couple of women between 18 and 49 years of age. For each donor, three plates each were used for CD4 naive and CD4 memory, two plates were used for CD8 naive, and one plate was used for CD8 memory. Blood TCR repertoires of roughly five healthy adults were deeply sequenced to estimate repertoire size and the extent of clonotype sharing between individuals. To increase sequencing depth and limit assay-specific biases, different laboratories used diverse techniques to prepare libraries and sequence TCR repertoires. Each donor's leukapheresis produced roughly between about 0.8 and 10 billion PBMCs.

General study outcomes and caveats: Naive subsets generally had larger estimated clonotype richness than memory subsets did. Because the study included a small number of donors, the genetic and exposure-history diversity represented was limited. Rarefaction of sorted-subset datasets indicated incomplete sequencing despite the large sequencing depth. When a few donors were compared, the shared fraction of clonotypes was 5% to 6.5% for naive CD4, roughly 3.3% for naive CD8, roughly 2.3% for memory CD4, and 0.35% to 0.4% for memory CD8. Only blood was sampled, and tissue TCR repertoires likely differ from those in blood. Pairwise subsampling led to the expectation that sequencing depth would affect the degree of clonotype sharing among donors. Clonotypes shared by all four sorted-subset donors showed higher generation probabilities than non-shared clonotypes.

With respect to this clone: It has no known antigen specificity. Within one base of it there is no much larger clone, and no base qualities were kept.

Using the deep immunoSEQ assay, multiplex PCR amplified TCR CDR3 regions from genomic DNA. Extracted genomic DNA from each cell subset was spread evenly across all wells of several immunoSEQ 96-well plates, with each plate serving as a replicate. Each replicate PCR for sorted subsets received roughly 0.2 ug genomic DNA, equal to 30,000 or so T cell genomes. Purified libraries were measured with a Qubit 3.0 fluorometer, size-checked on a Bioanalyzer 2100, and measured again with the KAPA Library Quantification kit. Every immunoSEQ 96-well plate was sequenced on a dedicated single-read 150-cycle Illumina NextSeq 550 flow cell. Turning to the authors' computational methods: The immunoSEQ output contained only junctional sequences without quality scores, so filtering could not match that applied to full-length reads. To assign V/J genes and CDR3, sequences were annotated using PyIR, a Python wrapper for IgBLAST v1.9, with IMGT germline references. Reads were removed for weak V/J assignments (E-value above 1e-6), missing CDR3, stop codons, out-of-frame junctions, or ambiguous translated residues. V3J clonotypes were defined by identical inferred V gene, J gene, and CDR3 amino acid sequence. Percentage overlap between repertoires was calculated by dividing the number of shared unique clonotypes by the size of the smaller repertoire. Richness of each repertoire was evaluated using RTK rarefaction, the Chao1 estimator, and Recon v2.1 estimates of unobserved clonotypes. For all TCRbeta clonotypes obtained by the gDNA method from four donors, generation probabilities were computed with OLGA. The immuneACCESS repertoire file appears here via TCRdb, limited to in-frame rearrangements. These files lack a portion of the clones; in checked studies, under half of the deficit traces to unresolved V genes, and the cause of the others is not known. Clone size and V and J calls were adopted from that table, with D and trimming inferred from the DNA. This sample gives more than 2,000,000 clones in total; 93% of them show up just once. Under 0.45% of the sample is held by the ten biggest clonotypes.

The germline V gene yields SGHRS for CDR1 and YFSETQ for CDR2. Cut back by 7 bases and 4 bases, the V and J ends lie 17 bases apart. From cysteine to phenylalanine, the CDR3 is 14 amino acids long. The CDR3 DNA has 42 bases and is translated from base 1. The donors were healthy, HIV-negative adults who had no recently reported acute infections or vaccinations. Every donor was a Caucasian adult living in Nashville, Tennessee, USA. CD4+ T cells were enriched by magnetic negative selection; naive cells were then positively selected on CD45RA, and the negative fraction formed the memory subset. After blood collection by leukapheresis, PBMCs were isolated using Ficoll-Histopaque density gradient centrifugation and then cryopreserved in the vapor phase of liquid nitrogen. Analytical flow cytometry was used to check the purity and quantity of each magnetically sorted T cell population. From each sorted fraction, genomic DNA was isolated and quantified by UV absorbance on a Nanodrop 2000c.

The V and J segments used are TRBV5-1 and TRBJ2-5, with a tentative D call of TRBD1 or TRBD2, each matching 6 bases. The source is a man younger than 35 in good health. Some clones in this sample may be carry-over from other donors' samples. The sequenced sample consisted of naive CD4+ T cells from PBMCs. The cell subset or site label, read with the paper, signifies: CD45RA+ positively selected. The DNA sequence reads TGCGCCAGCGGACGAGGGGGGAGAAGAGAGACCCAGTACTTC. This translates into CASGRGGRRETQYF. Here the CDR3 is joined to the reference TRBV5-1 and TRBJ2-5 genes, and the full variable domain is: KAGVTQTPRYLIKTRGQQVTLSCSPISGHRSVSWYQQTPGQGLQFLFEYFSETQRNKGNFPGRFSGRQFSNSRSEMNVSTLELGDSALYLCASGRGGRRETQYFGPGTRLLVL.